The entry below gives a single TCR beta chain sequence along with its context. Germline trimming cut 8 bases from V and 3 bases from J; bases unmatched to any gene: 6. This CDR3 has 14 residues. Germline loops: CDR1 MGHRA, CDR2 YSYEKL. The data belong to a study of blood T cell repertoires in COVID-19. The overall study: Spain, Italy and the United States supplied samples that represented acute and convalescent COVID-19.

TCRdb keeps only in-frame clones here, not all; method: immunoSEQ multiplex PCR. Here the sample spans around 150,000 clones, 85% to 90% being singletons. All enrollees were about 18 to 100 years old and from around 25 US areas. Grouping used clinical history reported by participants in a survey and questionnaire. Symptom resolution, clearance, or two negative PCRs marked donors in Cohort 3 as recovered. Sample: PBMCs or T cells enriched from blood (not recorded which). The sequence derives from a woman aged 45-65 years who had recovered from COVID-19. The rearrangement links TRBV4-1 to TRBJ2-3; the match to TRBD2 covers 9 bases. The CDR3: CASDPSGETDTQYF. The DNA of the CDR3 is TGCGCCAGCGATCCTAGCGGGGAGACAGATACGCAGTATTTT.